The rows below give T cell receptor beta chains drawn from one sample of a study of blood T cell repertoires in COVID-19. The data were produced by immunoSEQ multiplex PCR, yet TCRdb's version contains in-frame clones alone and is incomplete. Of under 100,000 clones listed, about nine tenths are singletons. Sequencing used peripheral blood. The receptors derive from a man aged 55 to 69 with COVID-19, enrolled during active disease. The CDR3 runs from the conserved cysteine through the conserved F or W. D genes are given only for firm matches. Clone sizes are given selectively: once, few, many, or a class where the clone is expanded.

J: TRBJ1-4; V: TRBV4-3; D: NA; size: NA; CDR3: CASSQDRVWNEKLFF; DNA: TGCGCCAGCAGCCAAGACAGGGTCTGGAATGAAAAACTGTTTTTT
J: TRBJ1-6; V: TRBV27; D: NA; size: NA; CDR3: CASSSPNLRDSPLHF; DNA: TGTGCCAGCAGTTCCCCCAACCTTAGAGATTCACCCCTCCACTTT
J: TRBJ1-4; V: TRBV2; D: NA; size: NA; CDR3: CASRPQAPNEKLFF; DNA: TGTGCCAGCAGGCCACAGGCACCTAATGAAAAACTGTTTTTT
J: TRBJ2-7; V: TRBV5-1; D: TRBD2; size: NA; CDR3: CASNPSGGRYEQYF; DNA: TGCGCCAGCAACCCTAGCGGAGGCCGCTACGAGCAGTACTTC
J: TRBJ1-1; V: TRBV5-1; D: TRBD1; size: once; CDR3: CASSLVGTGYSDTEAFF; DNA: TGCGCCAGCAGCTTGGTCGGGACAGGTTATAGTGACACTGAAGCTTTCTTT
J: TRBJ2-5; V: TRBV2; D: TRBD2; size: NA; CDR3: CASTQTSGSRETQYF; DNA: TGTGCCAGCACCCAGACTAGCGGGAGCCGGGAGACCCAGTACTTC
J: TRBJ2-2; V: TRBV5-1; D: NA; size: NA; CDR3: CASSGTSFGELFF; DNA: TGCGCCAGCAGCGGTACTAGCTTCGGGGAGCTGTTTTTT
J: TRBJ1-1; V: TRBV6-5; D: NA; size: NA; CDR3: CASSRNTEAFF; DNA: TGTGCCAGCAGTCGGAACACTGAAGCTTTCTTT
J: TRBJ1-3; V: TRBV21-1; D: NA; size: NA; CDR3: CASRKDRGRGNTIYF; DNA: TGTGCCAGCAGGAAGGACAGGGGCAGGGGAAACACCATATATTTT
J: TRBJ1-2; V: TRBV25-1; D: TRBD1; size: once; CDR3: CASSPVSGRGYFYGYTF; DNA: TGTGCCAGCAGTCCCGTTTCGGGCAGGGGGTATTTCTATGGCTACACCTTC
J: TRBJ1-2; V: TRBV24-1; D: TRBD1; size: NA; CDR3: CATSSGQGAVGGYTF; DNA: TGTGCCACCAGTTCGGGACAGGGGGCAGTGGGTGGCTACACCTTC
J: TRBJ2-5; V: TRBV6-2/TRBV6-3; D: NA; size: NA; CDR3: CASSYIAGQETQYF; DNA: TGTGCCAGCAGTTACATCGCGGGACAAGAGACCCAGTACTTC
J: TRBJ1-2; V: TRBV4-3; D: NA; size: NA; CDR3: CASSHPLGGRHGYTF; DNA: TGCGCCAGCAGCCACCCCTTGGGGGGTCGTCATGGCTACACCTTC
J: TRBJ2-5; V: TRBV3-1/TRBV3-2; D: NA; size: NA; CDR3: CASSPQFIQETQYF; DNA: TGTGCCAGCAGCCCACAGTTTATCCAAGAGACCCAGTACTTC
J: TRBJ2-1; V: TRBV18; D: NA; size: NA; CDR3: CASSPQFAKNEQFF; DNA: TGTGCCAGCTCACCACAATTTGCTAAAAATGAGCAGTTCTTC
J: TRBJ2-2; V: TRBV19; D: NA; size: NA; CDR3: CASSIKGAGELFF; DNA: TGTGCCAGTAGTATTAAGGGGGCCGGGGAGCTGTTTTTT
J: TRBJ2-7; V: TRBV5-1; D: NA; size: NA; CDR3: CASSPRIISEQYF; DNA: TGCGCCAGCAGCCCGCGTATAATTTCCGAGCAGTACTTC
J: TRBJ2-7; V: TRBV29-1; D: TRBD1; size: NA; CDR3: CSVEGTGEPYEQYF; DNA: TGCAGCGTTGAAGGGACAGGGGAACCCTACGAGCAGTACTTC
J: TRBJ1-6; V: TRBV4-2; D: NA; size: once; CDR3: CASSQEGLLNSPLHF; DNA: TGTGCCAGCAGCCAAGAAGGCCTACTAAATTCACCCCTCCACTTT
J: TRBJ1-1; V: TRBV6-5; D: TRBD1; size: few; CDR3: CARRLGQPNTEAFF; DNA: TGTGCCAGACGTTTGGGACAGCCTAACACTGAAGCTTTCTTT
J: TRBJ2-1; V: TRBV11-3; D: NA; size: NA; CDR3: CASTKGLLLSSYNEQFF; DNA: TGTGCCAGCACGAAGGGACTTCTTTTGAGCTCCTACAATGAGCAGTTCTTC
J: TRBJ2-2; V: TRBV6-2/TRBV6-3; D: TRBD2; size: NA; CDR3: CASSPLTSGDTGELFF; DNA: TGTGCCAGCAGTCCCCTCACTAGCGGGGACACCGGGGAGCTGTTTTTT
J: TRBJ2-5; V: TRBV5-1; D: TRBD1; size: NA; CDR3: CASSLMGQGREETQYF; DNA: TGCGCCAGCAGCTTGATGGGACAGGGGAGAGAAGAGACCCAGTACTTC
J: TRBJ2-7; V: TRBV5-1; D: TRBD2; size: NA; CDR3: CASSKGTSGRALEEQYF; DNA: TGCGCCAGCAGCAAAGGGACTAGCGGGAGGGCATTAGAAGAGCAGTACTTC
J: TRBJ2-2; V: TRBV10-3; D: NA; size: NA; CDR3: CAISDSTGELFF; DNA: TGTGCCATCAGCGACAGCACCGGGGAGCTGTTTTTT
J: TRBJ1-3; V: TRBV30; D: NA; size: NA; CDR3: CALTPHSGNTIYF; DNA: TGTGCCTTGACACCTCACTCTGGAAACACCATATATTTT
J: TRBJ2-5; V: TRBV18; D: TRBD2; size: NA; CDR3: CASSPSSGGQETQYF; DNA: TGTGCCAGCTCACCGTCCTCGGGAGGGCAGGAGACCCAGTACTTC
J: TRBJ1-2; V: TRBV4-1; D: TRBD1; size: NA; CDR3: CASSQEGTGGSLSGGYTF; DNA: TGCGCCAGCAGCCAAGAAGGGACAGGCGGTTCTCTAAGTGGTGGCTACACCTTC
J: TRBJ2-5; V: TRBV12-3/TRBV12-4; D: NA; size: few; CDR3: CASSFSQGETQYF; DNA: TGTGCCAGCAGTTTTTCCCAGGGGGAGACCCAGTACTTC
J: TRBJ1-5; V: TRBV5-4; D: NA; size: NA; CDR3: CASSSRGGEPQHF; DNA: TGTGCCAGCAGCTCCCGTGGGGGCGAGCCCCAGCATTTT
J: TRBJ1-1; V: TRBV5-6; D: TRBD1; size: once; CDR3: CASSLSGGADTEAFF; DNA: TGTGCCAGCAGCCTTTCAGGGGGCGCGGACACTGAAGCTTTCTTT
J: TRBJ1-2; V: TRBV12-5; D: NA; size: few; CDR3: CASGFGQGSYGYTF; DNA: TGTGCTAGTGGTTTCGGGCAGGGGAGCTATGGCTACACCTTC
J: TRBJ1-3; V: TRBV7-2; D: NA; size: NA; CDR3: CASSLAPGTGNTIYF; DNA: TGTGCCAGCAGCTTAGCCCCAGGGACAGGAAACACCATATATTTT
J: TRBJ2-7; V: TRBV28; D: NA; size: NA; CDR3: CASRVLAGEWDEQYF; DNA: TGTGCCAGCAGAGTTCTGGCCGGGGAGTGGGACGAGCAGTACTTC
J: TRBJ2-7; V: TRBV19; D: NA; size: once; CDR3: CASSIGPRTEGIGKQYF; DNA: TGTGCCAGTAGTATAGGGCCCCGGACAGAAGGAATAGGAAAGCAGTACTTC
J: TRBJ2-1; V: TRBV24-1; D: NA; size: once; CDR3: CATSAGGSYNEQFF; DNA: TGTGCCACCAGTGCGGGCGGGTCCTACAATGAGCAGTTCTTC
J: TRBJ1-4; V: TRBV19; D: NA; size: NA; CDR3: CASSPLPVQGNEKLFF; DNA: TGTGCCAGTAGTCCTCTTCCCGTGCAGGGGAATGAAAAACTGTTTTTT
J: TRBJ1-3; V: TRBV10-3; D: TRBD1; size: once; CDR3: CAIQGPGNTIYF; DNA: TGTGCCATACAGGGGCCTGGAAACACCATATATTTT
J: TRBJ2-3; V: TRBV15; D: TRBD2; size: once; CDR3: CATGRMREGADTQYF; DNA: TGTGCCACCGGGCGGATGCGGGAGGGGGCAGATACGCAGTATTTT
J: TRBJ2-7; V: TRBV28; D: TRBD2; size: NA; CDR3: CASSFSGSNNEQYF; DNA: TGTGCCAGCAGTTTTAGCGGGAGTAACAACGAGCAGTACTTC
J: TRBJ2-3; V: TRBV7-2; D: TRBD2; size: NA; CDR3: CASSSNLAGSTDTQYF; DNA: TGTGCCAGCAGCTCTAATCTAGCGGGAAGCACAGATACGCAGTATTTT
J: TRBJ1-5; V: TRBV27; D: NA; size: once; CDR3: CASSIHSNQPQHF; DNA: TGTGCCAGCAGTATCCACAGTAATCAGCCCCAGCATTTT
J: TRBJ2-3; V: TRBV3-1/TRBV3-2; D: TRBD2; size: NA; CDR3: CASSQDLGGESTDTQYF; DNA: TGTGCCAGCAGCCAAGATCTTGGGGGGGAGTCCACAGATACGCAGTATTTT
J: TRBJ1-1; V: TRBV19; D: NA; size: NA; CDR3: CASSMELRVGAFF; DNA: TGTGCCAGTAGTATGGAGCTCCGGGTCGGGGCTTTCTTT
J: TRBJ1-2; V: TRBV30; D: TRBD1; size: once; CDR3: CAWSNDRDYGYTF; DNA: TGTGCCTGGTCTAATGACAGGGACTATGGCTACACCTTC
J: TRBJ2-4; V: TRBV19; D: TRBD2; size: NA; CDR3: CATRVSGSYRGIQYF; DNA: TGTGCCACCCGGGTTAGCGGGAGTTACAGGGGCATTCAGTACTTC
J: TRBJ2-5; V: TRBV7-3; D: TRBD1; size: once; CDR3: CASSSDRDGTQYF; DNA: TGTGCCAGCAGCTCCGACAGGGACGGGACCCAGTACTTC
J: TRBJ2-7; V: TRBV18; D: TRBD2; size: NA; CDR3: CASSPGLAGAYEQYF; DNA: TGTGCCAGCTCACCAGGGCTAGCGGGAGCCTACGAGCAGTACTTC
J: TRBJ2-1; V: TRBV28; D: NA; size: NA; CDR3: CASSLSAAGSYNEQFF; DNA: TGTGCCAGCAGTTTATCCGCGGCCGGCTCCTACAATGAGCAGTTCTTC
J: TRBJ2-3; V: TRBV30; D: TRBD2; size: NA; CDR3: CAWSLSGRADTQYF; DNA: TGTGCCTGGAGTCTTAGCGGGAGGGCCGATACGCAGTATTTT
J: TRBJ2-3; V: TRBV3-1/TRBV3-2; D: TRBD2; size: NA; CDR3: CASRTLAGGRDTQYF; DNA: TGTGCCAGCAGAACTCTAGCGGGAGGCAGGGATACGCAGTATTTT
J: TRBJ1-1; V: TRBV10-3; D: NA; size: NA; CDR3: CAISESLYTEAFF; DNA: TGTGCCATCAGTGAGTCACTTTACACTGAAGCTTTCTTT
J: TRBJ2-1; V: TRBV7-3; D: NA; size: NA; CDR3: CASSLGPGAYNEQFF; DNA: TGTGCCAGCAGCTTAGGCCCTGGAGCTTACAATGAGCAGTTCTTC
J: TRBJ2-7; V: TRBV5-1; D: TRBD1; size: NA; CDR3: CASSLGDRPYEQYF; DNA: TGCGCCAGCAGCTTGGGGGACAGACCCTACGAGCAGTACTTC
J: TRBJ1-5; V: TRBV30; D: TRBD1; size: NA; CDR3: CAWSVRTGGYSNQPQHF; DNA: TGTGCCTGGAGTGTACGGACAGGGGGTTATAGCAATCAGCCCCAGCATTTT
J: TRBJ2-7; V: TRBV29-1; D: TRBD2; size: NA; CDR3: CSVEDSGTAYEQYF; DNA: TGCAGCGTTGAAGATAGCGGGACCGCCTACGAGCAGTACTTC
J: TRBJ1-4; V: TRBV2; D: TRBD1; size: NA; CDR3: CASSEAGQGNNEKLFF; DNA: TGTGCCAGCAGTGAAGCGGGACAGGGTAATAATGAAAAACTGTTTTTT
J: TRBJ2-3; V: TRBV24-1; D: TRBD2; size: NA; CDR3: CATSDLQRRGEGDTQYF; DNA: TGTGCCACCAGTGATTTGCAGAGGCGGGGGGAAGGAGATACGCAGTATTTT
J: TRBJ2-7; V: TRBV2; D: NA; size: NA; CDR3: CASSELSAGDNEQYF; DNA: TGTGCCAGCAGTGAATTAAGTGCGGGTGACAACGAGCAGTACTTC
J: TRBJ1-1; V: TRBV4-1; D: TRBD1; size: NA; CDR3: CASSQDRGSTGMNTEAFF; DNA: TGCGCCAGCAGCCAAGATCGAGGTTCGACAGGGATGAACACTGAAGCTTTCTTT